Below are 11 T cell receptor beta chains sequenced from a single sample in a study of siplizumab effects on memory and regulatory T cells. Assay used: immunoSEQ multiplex PCR; TCRdb lists only in-frame clones, some missing. The repertoire holds around 100,000 clones, with about 91% as singletons. The sample was CD4+ T cells sorted from blood. These receptor sequences come from a human donor in good health.

The chain carries TRBV5-1 and TRBJ1-3, with D possibly being TRBD1 (6 bases). CDR1 SGHRS and CDR2 YFSETQ come from the germline V gene. V was cut by 4 bases and J by 2 bases, with 13 bases left in between. This CDR3 region has 15 residues. The CDR3 spells CASSLQGGPGNTIYF. The CDR3 coding sequence is TGCGCCAGCAGCCTACAGGGAGGACCTGGAAACACCATATATTTT.

The chain employs TRBV12-5 and TRBJ2-7, with no clear D. This CDR3 has 12 amino acids. With 0 bases removed from V and 6 bases from J, the gap between germline ends came to 6 bases. Germline loops: CDR1 LGHNT, CDR2 FRNRAP. Here the CDR3 DNA reads TGTGCTAGTGGTTTGGTCCCCCCCGAGCAGTACTTC. This sequence encodes CASGLVPPEQYF.

This clone showed up just once. The J gene is TRBJ2-3, the V gene TRBV9; D remains unclear. This CDR3 region has 13 residues. CDR1 is SGDLS, CDR2 YYNGEE, per germline. V was trimmed by 3 bases and J by 6 bases, leaving 11 bases between them. The CDR3, as DNA: TGTGCCAGCAGCGACTCTTCGTGGGATACGCAGTATTTT. Translation gives CASSDSSWDTQYF.

The gene calls are TRBV11-3 and TRBJ2-3, with D unclear. V lost 0 bases, J lost 4 bases, and 2 bases lay in between. This CDR3 contains 12 residues. The germline CDR1 and CDR2 sequences are SGHNT and YENEEA. The CDR3 bases are TGTGCCAGCAGCTTAGATGCAGATACGCAGTATTTT. This sequence encodes CASSLDADTQYF.

The V and J genes are TRBV5-4 and TRBJ2-7, with 8 bases identical to TRBD2. The CDR3 is 15 residues long. CDR1 is SGHNT, CDR2 YYREEE, per germline (reference sequence). The V segment lost 1 base and the J segment 2 bases; nucleotides outside the gene matches: 5. Here the CDR3 DNA reads TGTGCCAGCAGCTTGAGTAGCGGGGTGGCCTACGAGCAGTACTTC. Protein sequence: CASSLSSGVAYEQYF.

This clone was found once. The rearrangement joins TRBV7-9 to TRBJ2-4; D assignment may be TRBD1 or TRBD2 (5 bases each). Germline lookup yields CDR1 SEHNR and CDR2 FQNEAQ (reference sequence). Trimming pared 1 base from V and 4 bases from J, leaving 14 bases between. The CDR3 has 16 amino acids. In nucleotides, the CDR3 is TGTGCCAGCAGCTTAGACCGGGACGGTCGAAAAAACATTCAGTACTTC. Residues: CASSLDRDGRKNIQYF.

The rearrangement joins TRBV14 to TRBJ2-2; 9 nucleotides match TRBD1. The germline V gene has CDR1 SGHDN and CDR2 FVKESK. With 2 bases clipped from V and 4 bases from J, the junction kept 11 bases outside the gene matches. The CDR3 is made up of 18 amino acids. The CDR3 bases are TGTGCCAGCAGCCAAATGCACAGGGGGCCTGTTGGCACCGGGGAGCTGTTTTTT. Protein: CASSQMHRGPVGTGELFF.

CDR3 amino acids: CASSSSFPDTQYF. The CDR3 DNA sequence: TGTGCCAGCAGCTCTAGTTTTCCAGATACGCAGTATTTT. The chain joins TRBV5-4 to TRBJ2-3; D gene unclear. There are 13 residues in the CDR3. Germline values: CDR1 SGHNT, CDR2 YYREEE (reference sequence). Between the trimmed V and J ends, which lost 3 bases and 4 bases, there was a span of 9 bases.

This chain uses TRBV12-5 with TRBJ1-1, with a weak D call TRBD1 (6 bases). Trimming stripped 6 bases from V and 10 bases from J, with 15 bases between. Germline V CDR1 and CDR2: LGHNT, FRNRAP. The CDR3 sequence is 12 residues long. The CDR3 is CASGQDSQGAFF. The CDR3 DNA reads TGTGCTAGTGGCCAGGACAGCCAAGGAGCTTTCTTT.

This clone was seen a single time. This chain connects TRBV7-2 to TRBJ1-1; 10 positions match TRBD1. Losses at the gene ends were 3 bases for V and 4 bases for J; bases not matched to a gene: 11. Germline V gene lookup returns CDR1 SGHTA and CDR2 FQGNSA. This CDR3 spans 17 amino acids. This CDR3 reads CASSFRTGGNLRTEAFF. As DNA, the CDR3 is TGTGCCAGCAGCTTCCGGACAGGGGGGAATTTGCGCACTGAAGCTTTCTTT.

This clone was seen a single time. The V call is TRBV5-4, the J call TRBJ2-5; D not resolved. The germline CDR1 and CDR2 sequences are SGHNT and YYREEE (reference sequence). Deletions cut 0 bases from V and 0 bases from J, with 6 bases between. The CDR3 runs 14 residues. This chain's CDR3 is CASSLGQYQETQYF. CDR3 bases: TGTGCCAGCAGCTTGGGGCAGTACCAAGAGACCCAGTACTTC.